These 29 T cell receptor beta chains share one sample of origin, sequenced in a study of blood T cell repertoires in COVID-19. Produced via immunoSEQ multiplex PCR; TCRdb's table is partial and in-frame only. The data show 120,000 to 150,000 clones, roughly 86% seen once. Sequences were obtained from peripheral blood. The source is a human donor in a cohort sampled during active COVID-19.

The genes are TRBV30 and TRBJ1-5, with a tentative D call TRBD1 (6 bases). This CDR3 contains 15 residues. Per germline, CDR1 GTSNPN and CDR2 SVGIG (reference sequence). V was clipped by 3 bases and J by 1 base, with 13 bases between them. The CDR3 bases are TGTGCCTGGAGCGGTGGGGGCACGAGCAATCAGCCCCAGCATTTT. Protein: CAWSGGGTSNQPQHF.

This chain joins TRBV5-1 and TRBJ2-4; TRBD2 aligns across 16 bases. The CDR3 extends over 17 amino acids. Germline assignment: CDR1 SGHRS and CDR2 YFSETQ. Germline trimming cut 0 bases from V and 4 bases from J; bases unmatched to any gene: 1. This CDR3 reads CASSLAGLAGGKNIQYF. The CDR3 DNA reads as TGCGCCAGCAGCTTGGCGGGACTAGCGGGAGGGAAAAACATTCAGTACTTC.

This rearrangement joins TRBV2 to TRBJ2-7, with TRBD1 matching 7 bases. Germline CDR1 SNHLY, CDR2 FYNNEI. V was clipped by 6 bases and J by 9 bases; unmatched bases: 5. This CDR3 is built from 11 residues. CDR3 DNA sequence: TGTGCCAGCAGGGGGACAGTGGTGCAGTACTTC. Amino acid sequence: CASRGTVVQYF.

The V call is TRBV6-6, the J call TRBJ1-1; 7 positions agree with TRBD1. V lost 7 bases to trimming and J lost 5 bases; unmatched junction nucleotides: 7. CDR1 is MNHNY, CDR2 SVGAGI, per germline (reference sequence). The CDR3 is 13 amino acids. CDR3 nucleotide sequence: TGTGCCAGCACCCAGGGGGGTTCGACTGAAGCTTTCTTT. Amino acid sequence: CASTQGGSTEAFF.

This clone has just one count. The rearrangement links TRBV10-2 to TRBJ2-5, with 7 bases aligning to TRBD2. J was trimmed by 5 bases and V by 6 bases; bases with no gene match: 9. Per germline, CDR1 WSHSY and CDR2 SAAADI. The length of the CDR3 is 14 residues. CDR3 residues: CASRAGPGVETQYF. The CDR3 region has the DNA TGCGCCAGCAGAGCGGGACCGGGGGTGGAGACCCAGTACTTC.

This clone was detected a few times. The chain joins TRBV6-5 to TRBJ2-7, with D possibly TRBD2 on 6 matching bases. This CDR3 contains 14 residues. Trimming pared 8 bases from V and 2 bases from J, leaving 16 bases between. CDR1 is MNHEY, CDR2 SVGAGI, per germline. The CDR3 nucleotides are TGTGCCAGCGAGGGGAGGCGGGCCACCTACGAGCAGTACTTC. This encodes CASEGRRATYEQYF.

The CDR3 protein is CASSPRTVRGDGYTF. As DNA, the CDR3 is TGTGCCAGCAGTCCACGGACGGTCAGGGGTGATGGCTACACCTTC. The chain is built from TRBV27 and TRBJ1-2; D is perhaps TRBD1 (6 bases). Germline CDR1 reads MNHEY; CDR2 reads SMNVEV (reference sequence). This CDR3 spans 15 amino acids. V lost 5 bases and J 6 bases, leaving 19 bases between the germline ends.

For the CDR3, the DNA is TGTGCCAGTAGTATAGGAGGTCCCACGGGGGAGCTGTTTTTT. Translating gives CASSIGGPTGELFF. The chain combines TRBV19 with TRBJ2-2; no definite D call. The CDR3 runs to 14 residues. V lost 1 base, J lost 8 bases, and 11 bases lay in between. Germline loops: CDR1 LNHDA, CDR2 SQIVND (reference sequence). Drawing the rest from reference TRBV19 and TRBJ2-2, the complete variable domain is DGGITQSPKYLFRKEGQNVTLSCEQNLNHDAMYWYRQDPGQGLRLIYYSQIVNDFQKGDIAEGYSVSREKKESFPLTVTSAQKNPTAFYLCASSIGGPTGELFFGEGSRLTVL.

The chain is built from TRBV9 and TRBJ1-6; 7 bases agree with TRBD1. Germline CDR1 and CDR2: SGDLS and YYNGEE. This CDR3 comprises 14 residues. With V trimmed by 2 bases and J by 10 bases, 6 bases remained unmatched. CDR3 residues: CASSVTGEQSPLHF. The DNA of the CDR3 is TGTGCCAGCAGCGTTACAGGGGAACAATCACCCCTCCACTTT.

The rearrangement uses TRBV12-3 or TRBV12-4 and TRBJ2-1; no clear D gene. V was clipped by 1 base and J by 12 bases, with 10 bases between them. The CDR3 contains 12 residues. The CDR3 region is CASSLDRSPQFF. The CDR3 nucleotides read TGTGCCAGCAGTTTAGACCGCAGTCCGCAGTTCTTC.

In its sample, this clone was seen a few times. The chain joins TRBV11-2 to TRBJ2-7; 7 bases line up with TRBD1. CDR1 is SGHAT and CDR2 is FQNNGV in the germline V gene. Unmatched junction bases numbered 10, after V lost 5 bases and J lost 3 bases. This CDR3 region has 15 residues. The CDR3 nucleotides read TGTGCCAGCAGCATTGGCCGGGACAGTCTCTACGAGCAGTACTTC. It specifies CASSIGRDSLYEQYF.

The J gene is TRBJ1-3, the V gene TRBV28; weak D call: TRBD1 (6 bases). Germline V gene data show CDR1 as MDHEN and CDR2 as SYDVKM. This CDR3 region has 15 residues. Trimming cost V 7 bases and J 0 bases, with 13 bases left between them. As DNA, the CDR3 is TGTGCCAGCAATATGAGGGGGGGCTCTGGAAACACCATATATTTT. It translates to CASNMRGGSGNTIYF.

This chain uses TRBV5-1 with TRBJ2-7; 12 nucleotides agree with TRBD2. The length of the CDR3 is 14 residues. In germline, CDR1 is SGHRS, CDR2 YFSETQ. The V segment lost 1 base and the J segment 6 bases; nucleotides outside the gene matches: 2. CDR3 sequence: CASSLRLAGVEQYF. For the CDR3, the DNA is TGCGCCAGCAGCTTGAGACTAGCGGGAGTCGAGCAGTACTTC.

The chain recombines TRBV7-2 with TRBJ2-5, with 11 bases fitting TRBD2. Germline V gene data show CDR1 as SGHTA and CDR2 as FQGNSA. CDR3 length equals 17 residues. V shed 1 base and J 2 bases; nucleotides not matched to a gene: 6. CDR3 loop: CASSLGLAGGPQETQYF. Here the CDR3 DNA reads TGTGCCAGCAGCTTAGGTCTAGCGGGGGGTCCACAAGAGACCCAGTACTTC. Full variable domain (missing parts from reference TRBV7-2 and TRBJ2-5): GAGVSQSPSNKVTEKGKDVELRCDPISGHTALYWYRQSLGQGLEFLIYFQGNSAPDKSGLPSDRFSAERTGGSVSTLTIQRTQQEDSAVYLCASSLGLAGGPQETQYFGPGTRLLVL.

The chain couples TRBV7-3 to TRBJ1-2, with 9 bases that match TRBD1. This CDR3 is built from 14 residues. Germline CDR1 SGHTA, CDR2 FQGTGA. Trimming took 5 bases from V and 7 from J; bases not matched to a gene: 8. CDR3 DNA: TGTGCCAGCAGCCTCACAGGGGGCGCCGTTGGCTACACCTTC. Translating it yields CASSLTGGAVGYTF.

The chain couples TRBV19 to TRBJ2-1; 9 nucleotides match TRBD2. CDR1 is LNHDA, CDR2 SQIVND, per germline (reference sequence). This CDR3 has 20 residues. V shed 1 base and J 0 bases; nucleotides not matched to a gene: 13. DNA for the CDR3: TGTGCCAGTAGTATAGTGTTTTTGGGCGGGGGGGCCAGCTCCTACAATGAGCAGTTCTTC. Protein: CASSIVFLGGGASSYNEQFF.

This rearrangement joins TRBV6-6 to TRBJ2-1, with TRBD1 as a possible D gene (6 bases). CDR1 MNHNY and CDR2 SVGAGI come from the germline V gene (reference sequence). This CDR3 region has 14 residues. V lost 0 bases to trimming and J lost 10 bases, with 13 bases between them. The CDR3 here is CASSYSKRGQEQFF. The CDR3 DNA is TGTGCCAGCAGTTACTCAAAAAGGGGACAAGAGCAGTTCTTC.

The V gene is TRBV28, the J gene TRBJ1-4; D uncertain. Germline V gene data show CDR1 as MDHEN and CDR2 as SYDVKM. V gave up 6 bases and J gave up 8 bases, with 7 bases separating them. This CDR3 comprises 11 residues. DNA of the CDR3: TGTGCCAGCAGGAGATACGAAAAACTGTTTTTT. Translated, it gives CASRRYEKLFF.

The chain combines TRBV6-5 with TRBJ1-4; no clear D. Germline lookup yields CDR1 MNHEY and CDR2 SVGAGI. Trimming removed 5 bases at V and 4 bases at J, with 14 bases between. This CDR3 has 15 amino acids. The CDR3 DNA is TGTGCCAGCAGTCTCGCGGGCAGCGGTAATGAAAAACTGTTTTTT. This codes for CASSLAGSGNEKLFF.

V is TRBV30 and J is TRBJ2-6; D perhaps matches TRBD1 (5 bases). Trimming removed 5 bases from V and 3 bases from J, with 17 bases in between. CDR3 length: 16 residues. Germline CDR1 is GTSNPN and CDR2 is SVGIG (reference sequence). In DNA form, the CDR3 reads TGTGCCTGGCAGACAGAATACCTGGGTGGGGCCAACGTCCTGACTTTC. Protein: CAWQTEYLGGANVLTF.

The V gene is TRBV19, the J gene TRBJ1-1, with unresolved D. Trimming took off 5 bases at V and 0 bases at J, with 19 bases between the two ends. Germline assignment: CDR1 LNHDA and CDR2 SQIVND (reference sequence). The CDR3 has 17 residues. CDR3 region: CASSVVGVSVMNTEAFF. The CDR3, as DNA: TGTGCCAGTAGTGTCGTGGGCGTTAGCGTCATGAACACTGAAGCTTTCTTT.

The chain carries TRBV6-5 and TRBJ2-5; TRBD2 aligns across 7 bases. This CDR3 has 16 amino acids. CDR1 is MNHEY and CDR2 is SVGAGI in the germline V gene. V gave up 2 bases and J gave up 1 base; unmatched junction bases: 7. For the CDR3, the DNA is TGTGCCAGCAGTTACAGGGGACTATTCGTCCAAGAGACCCAGTACTTC. Translated: CASSYRGLFVQETQYF.

The rearrangement uses TRBV5-8 and TRBJ2-3; TRBD1 is a possible D gene (5 bases). V lost 3 bases to trimming and J lost 2 bases, with 10 bases between them. The CDR3 covers 14 residues. Germline CDR1 is SGHTS and CDR2 is YDEGEE. The CDR3 reads CASSSTEITDTQYF. CDR3 nucleotides: TGTGCCAGCAGCTCGACAGAAATCACAGATACGCAGTATTTT.

The chain has TRBV5-1 and TRBJ1-1; D is unclear. Germline CDR1 reads SGHRS; CDR2 reads YFSETQ. This CDR3 contains 15 residues. Between the trimmed V and J ends, which lost 0 bases and 6 bases, there was a span of 15 bases. The CDR3 DNA follows: TGCGCCAGCAGCTTGGATGGGCAGGTATGGGCTGAAGCTTTCTTT. Translation: CASSLDGQVWAEAFF.

The J gene is TRBJ2-5, the V gene TRBV25-1; the D gene is possibly TRBD2 (6 bases). Deletions cut 3 bases from V and 0 bases from J, with 20 bases between. Per the germline V gene, CDR1 is MGHDK and CDR2 is SYGVNS. This CDR3 is 18 amino acids long. Here the CDR3 reads CASSDRLDGGGHQETQYF. CDR3 DNA sequence: TGTGCCAGCAGTGACCGACTGGATGGGGGAGGACACCAAGAGACCCAGTACTTC. Full variable domain (outside the CDR3, taken from reference TRBV25-1 and TRBJ2-5): EADIYQTPRYLVIGTGKKITLECSQTMGHDKMYWYQQDPGMELHLIHYSYGVNSTEKGDLSSESTVSRIRTEHFPLTLESARPSHTSQYLCASSDRLDGGGHQETQYFGPGTRLLVL.

The chain uses TRBV7-3 and TRBJ2-3, with 9 bases aligning to TRBD1. CDR3 size: 14 residues. V was pared by 5 bases and J by 5 bases, with 5 bases of the junction left unmatched. The germline V gene has CDR1 SGHTA and CDR2 FQGTGA. The CDR3 loop is CASSPDRGRDTQYF. The CDR3 DNA is TGTGCCAGCAGCCCGGACAGGGGAAGAGATACGCAGTATTTT.

V is TRBV6-5 and J is TRBJ2-2, with no clear D. Germline values: CDR1 MNHEY, CDR2 SVGAGI. V was trimmed by 0 bases and J by 1 base, leaving 6 bases between them. The CDR3 contains 15 residues. Here the CDR3 DNA reads TGTGCCAGCAGTTACTCGAACAGGAACACCGGGGAGCTGTTTTTT. It codes for CASSYSNRNTGELFF.

V gene TRBV28 combines with J gene TRBJ2-5; tentatively, D is TRBD1 (7 bases). The CDR3 has 14 residues. Looked up from germline, CDR1 is MDHEN and CDR2 is SYDVKM. V was shortened by 2 bases and J by 5 bases, with 12 bases between the two germline ends. The DNA of the CDR3 is TGTGCCAGCAGTTTAAAAGCAGGGGGGGAGACCCAGTACTTC. Translating gives CASSLKAGGETQYF.

This clone was observed once. The chain recombines TRBV11-2 with TRBJ2-7, with D possibly matching TRBD2 (6 bases). V was cut by 2 bases and J by 1 base, with 18 bases left in between. CDR3 length equals 17 residues. The germline gives CDR1 SGHAT, CDR2 FQNNGV. The CDR3 here is CASSLSSLGGISYEQYF. DNA of the CDR3: TGTGCCAGCAGCTTATCTTCCCTTGGGGGGATTTCCTACGAGCAGTACTTC.